Following are 13 T cell receptor beta chains from one sample sequenced in a study of T cell changes during pregnancy in multiple sclerosis. Clones were sequenced by immunoSEQ multiplex PCR, and TCRdb holds only the in-frame ones, with some missing. Among around 56,000 clones listed, roughly nine tenths were seen once. The source material was CD4+ T cells from peripheral blood mononuclear cells, sampled in the first trimester of pregnancy. The source of these receptors is a female donor with multiple sclerosis, enrolled in a pregnancy study.

This chain uses TRBV5-6 with TRBJ2-7; maybe TRBD2 (5 bases). Germline CDR1 and CDR2: SGHDT and YYEEEE. The CDR3 loop spans 14 amino acids. V was pared by 0 bases and J by 6 bases, with 13 bases between. In DNA form, the CDR3 reads TGTGCCAGCAGCTTGGCCGGCTACAGCGGCGAGCAGTACTTC. Its protein is CASSLAGYSGEQYF.

The gene calls are TRBV13 and TRBJ1-1, with 8 positions matching TRBD1. CDR1 PRHDT and CDR2 FYEKMQ come from the germline V gene (reference sequence). V lost 4 bases and J lost 0; bases outside the gene matches: 13. The CDR3 consists of 18 residues. In DNA form, the CDR3 reads TGTGCCAGCAGCTCTGCTAGGACAGGGAGCGCCCTGAACACTGAAGCTTTCTTT. As protein: CASSSARTGSALNTEAFF.

The chain carries TRBV13 and TRBJ1-2; TRBD1 matches 7 bases. Germline V gene data show CDR1 as PRHDT and CDR2 as FYEKMQ (reference sequence). Trimming at V came to 7 bases and at J to 5 bases, leaving 16 bases not matched to a gene. The CDR3 spans 16 residues. This chain's CDR3 is CASNDPSRDRSYGYTF. The CDR3 coding sequence is TGTGCCAGCAACGATCCCTCCCGGGACAGATCTTATGGCTACACCTTC. Filled out from reference TRBV13 and TRBJ1-2, the complete variable domain reads AAGVIQSPRHLIKEKRETATLKCYPIPRHDTVYWYQQGPGQDPQFLISFYEKMQSDKGSIPDRFSAQQFSDYHSELNMSSLELGDSALYFCASNDPSRDRSYGYTFGSGTRLTVV.

The chain joins TRBV19 to TRBJ1-3; no clear D gene. Germline assignment: CDR1 LNHDA and CDR2 SQIVND (reference sequence). The germline V and J ends were trimmed by 3 bases and 4 bases, with 13 bases remaining between them. The CDR3 sequence is 15 residues long. Written as DNA, the CDR3 is TGTGCCAGTAGTATCAGCAGGAGGGAAGGAAACACCATATATTTT. This gives the protein CASSISRREGNTIYF.

CDR3 sequence (DNA): TGTGCCAGCAGCTTGGTGTCTAGCAGGCGAGGGGAGACCCAGTACTTC. It specifies CASSLVSSRRGETQYF. The V gene is TRBV5-4, the J gene TRBJ2-5, with D possibly being TRBD2 (5 bases). V lost 0 bases, J lost 5 bases, and 17 bases lay in between. Per the germline V gene, CDR1 is SGHNT and CDR2 is YYREEE (reference sequence). This CDR3 is built from 16 residues.

The J gene is TRBJ1-5, the V gene TRBV19; 7 nucleotides align to TRBD1. The V and J ends lost 10 bases and 1 base, in that order; junction bases with no gene match: 13. The CDR3 has 16 amino acids. Germline assignment: CDR1 LNHDA and CDR2 SQIVND (reference sequence). The CDR3 region is CATNDRAPWSNQPQHF. The CDR3 nucleotides are TGTGCCACAAACGACAGGGCCCCTTGGAGCAATCAGCCCCAGCATTTT.

The rearrangement links TRBV7-2 to TRBJ1-4; D is perhaps TRBD1 (6 bases). The V gene's germline CDR1 is SGHTA and CDR2 FQGNSA. This CDR3 comprises 14 residues. V was cut by 5 bases and J by 4 bases, with 11 bases left in between. CDR3: CASSPQGGNEKLFF. The CDR3 bases are TGTGCCAGCAGCCCACAGGGCGGTAATGAAAAACTGTTTTTT.

The chain links TRBV12-1 to TRBJ2-7; whether TRBD1, the table's D call, matches the DNA was not checked. TRBV12-1 is termed a pseudogene. The CDR3 has 12 amino acids. The CDR3 is CALQGSPYEQYF. DNA for the CDR3: TGTGCCTTACAGGGGAGCCCCTACGAGCAGTACTTC.

This clone appeared once. CDR3 DNA sequence: TGTGCCAGCAGACAGGGGAGCACTGAAGCTTTCTTT. It translates to CASRQGSTEAFF. This chain uses TRBV25-1 with TRBJ1-1, with TRBD1 matching over 7 bases. Unmatched junction bases numbered 2, after V lost 6 bases and J lost 4 bases. The CDR3 loop spans 12 amino acids. CDR1 MGHDK and CDR2 SYGVNS come from the germline V gene.

V is TRBV7-2 and J is TRBJ1-5; 9 nucleotides align to TRBD1. V lost 6 bases and J lost 0; bases outside the gene matches: 9. Looked up from germline, CDR1 is SGHTA and CDR2 is FQGNSA. CDR3 length equals 17 residues. The DNA of the CDR3 is TGTGCCAGCAGTCGACATACAGGGGGCGATAGCAATCAGCCCCAGCATTTT. Translated: CASSRHTGGDSNQPQHF.

V and J are TRBV4-3 and TRBJ1-1, with D perhaps matching TRBD1 (6 bases). Germline lookup yields CDR1 LGHNA and CDR2 YSLEER. The CDR3 loop spans 15 amino acids. Trimming left V 3 bases short and J 4 bases short, with 15 bases between. CDR3 DNA sequence: TGCGCCAGCAGCCATACTACAGGGTTGAGCACTGAAGCTTTCTTT. Translating gives CASSHTTGLSTEAFF.

This chain uses TRBV5-6 with TRBJ2-3, with D perhaps TRBD1 (6 bases). V shed 0 bases and J shed 4 bases, with 6 bases lying between them. CDR3 length: 13 amino acids. CDR1 is SGHDT, CDR2 YYEEEE, per germline. CDR3 amino acids: CASSLAGADTQYF. As DNA, the CDR3 is TGTGCCAGCAGCTTGGCAGGGGCAGATACGCAGTATTTT.

CDR3 sequence reads: CASSLATSTDTQYF. The CDR3 DNA reads as TGTGCCAGCAGCTTGGCCACTAGCACAGATACGCAGTATTTT. This chain connects TRBV5-4 to TRBJ2-3; D unresolved. CDR3 length: 14 amino acids. V lost 0 bases, J lost 0 bases, and 5 bases lay in between. Germline V gene lookup returns CDR1 SGHNT and CDR2 YYREEE (reference sequence). Looking up the rest from reference TRBV5-4 and TRBJ2-3 gives the full variable domain: ETGVTQSPTHLIKTRGQQVTLRCSSQSGHNTVSWYQQALGQGPQFIFQYYREEENGRGNFPPRFSGLQFPNYSSELNVNALELDDSALYLCASSLATSTDTQYFGPGTRLTVL.